This T cell receptor (beta chain) emerged from a study of blood T cell repertoires in COVID-19. Turning to the study itself: COVID-19 samples collected from the United States, Italy and Spain covered acute and convalescent phases.

Per germline, CDR1 MNHEY and CDR2 SMNVEV (reference sequence). The CDR3 is 15 residues long. The J segment lost 5 bases and the V segment lost 6 bases, leaving 9 bases of the junction unmatched. Participants reported their clinical history, and cohort assignment relied on those reports. TCRdb keeps only in-frame clones here, not all; method: immunoSEQ multiplex PCR. The sample contains hundreds of thousands of clones, just over 90% of which appear only once. The sequencing sample was made of PBMCs or T cells enriched from blood (not recorded which). The origin of this receptor is a woman between 18 and 29 years old who had recovered from COVID-19. The chain carries TRBV27 and TRBJ2-1, with TRBD2 matching over 8 bases. The CDR3 spells CASRKAGASHNEQFF. The CDR3 DNA reads TGTGCCAGCAGAAAAGCGGGAGCGTCCCACAATGAGCAGTTCTTC.